This is a list of T cell receptor beta chains from one sample in a study of cytomegalovirus exposure and HLA in healthy donors. The method was immunoSEQ multiplex PCR; TCRdb's version includes in-frame clones alone and lacks a portion of them. The repertoire consists of 150,000 to 200,000 clones, with roughly nine tenths occurring once and the leading ten covering approximately 10%. What was sequenced was PBMCs. These TCRs come from a woman between 18 and 29 years old in good health and CMV-seropositive. CDR3s include the opening cysteine and the closing phenylalanine or tryptophan. The D gene is left open where the match is weak. A row's size may be missing; if present it is once, few, many or a size class.

j_gene	abundance	d_gene	v_gene	CDR3nt	CDR3aa
TRBJ1-1	.	.	TRBV7-8	TGTGCCAGCAGCTTAGTATCCGGGGTTGATGAAGCTTTCTTT	CASSLVSGVDEAFF
TRBJ2-6	.	.	TRBV5-1	TGCGCCAGCAGCCCCCTCGGGGGTGGTGGGGCCAACGTCCTGACTTTC	CASSPLGGGGANVLTF
TRBJ1-1	.	.	TRBV7-3	TGTGCCAGCAGCTCACCTGGCCAGGGAGCTTTCTTT	CASSSPGQGAFF
TRBJ1-4	.	TRBD1	TRBV28	TGTGCCAGCAGTGAACCGGGACAGGGACAAGTCAAACTGTTTTTT	CASSEPGQGQVKLFF
TRBJ2-1	.	TRBD2	TRBV6-5	TGTGCCAGCACACTAGCGGGTGCCAATGAGCAGTTCTTC	CASTLAGANEQFF
TRBJ2-4	.	.	TRBV5-8	TGTGCCAGCAGCTTGCTCCCAGAAAACATTCAGTACTTC	CASSLLPENIQYF
TRBJ2-1	.	.	TRBV19	TGTGCCAGTAGTATCGGGCCCGGGAGCAATGAGCAGTTCTTC	CASSIGPGSNEQFF
TRBJ2-5	.	.	TRBV7-3	TGTGCCAGCAGCTCCCGGGACTTCGGAGAGACCCAGTACTTC	CASSSRDFGETQYF
TRBJ2-5	once	.	TRBV4-1	TGCGCCAGCAGCCAAGATCGGGGGATCCAAGAGACCCAGTACTTC	CASSQDRGIQETQYF
TRBJ1-2	.	.	TRBV28	TGTGCCAGCAGATCAGGGTTGGGTAGTGGCTACACCTTC	CASRSGLGSGYTF
TRBJ1-2	.	TRBD1	TRBV27	TGTGCCAGCAGTTGGACAGGGGGACGCGGCTACACCTTC	CASSWTGGRGYTF
TRBJ2-7	.	TRBD1	TRBV6-5	TGTGCCAGCCGAGGACAGGGCACCTACGAGCAGTACTTC	CASRGQGTYEQYF
TRBJ1-5	.	TRBD1	TRBV28	TGTGCCAGCAACAACGCACAGGGGGCCAACAATCAGCCCCAGCATTTT	CASNNAQGANNQPQHF
TRBJ1-2	.	TRBD1	TRBV27	TGTGCCAGCAGTTTAATGGGACAGGTGAAGGGCTACACCTTC	CASSLMGQVKGYTF
TRBJ2-3	.	.	TRBV28	TGTGCCAGCAGCCCTCAGAGCACAGATACGCAGTATTTT	CASSPQSTDTQYF
TRBJ2-1	once	TRBD1	TRBV9	TGTGCCAGCAGCGTACGGACAGGCGCCAATGAGCAGTTCTTC	CASSVRTGANEQFF
TRBJ2-3	.	TRBD2	TRBV11-3	TGTGCCAGCAGCATACGGACTAGCGGCACAGATACGCAGTATTTT	CASSIRTSGTDTQYF
TRBJ2-3	.	TRBD2	TRBV10-2	TGCGCCAGCAAGGCGGGAGACTCGCAGTATTTT	CASKAGDSQYF
TRBJ2-1	.	.	TRBV7-3	TGTGCCAGCAGCTTAATGCACGGGAGCCTGAATGAGCAGTTCTTC	CASSLMHGSLNEQFF
TRBJ1-1	.	.	TRBV6-1	TGTGCCAGCAGTGATTGGGGGCTGAACACTGAAGCTTTCTTT	CASSDWGLNTEAFF
TRBJ2-1	.	TRBD2	TRBV11-3	TGTGCCAGCAGCCCAAGGGGACTAGCGGGAGTCCATGAGCAGTTCTTC	CASSPRGLAGVHEQFF
TRBJ1-4	.	TRBD1	TRBV29-1	TGCAGCGTGGGGGACAGGGGATCAACTAATGAAAAACTGTTTTTT	CSVGDRGSTNEKLFF
TRBJ1-5	.	TRBD1	TRBV2	TGTGCCAGCAGTCGGACAGGCAGTTATAGCAATCAGCCCCAGCATTTT	CASSRTGSYSNQPQHF
TRBJ2-7	.	TRBD1	TRBV9	TGTGCCAGCAGCGTAGGCGCGTCGGGACAGGGCCTCTACGAGCAGTACTTC	CASSVGASGQGLYEQYF
TRBJ1-5	.	.	TRBV5-6	TGTGCCAGCAGCTTGGCGGGGGATGGTGGTCAGCCCCAGCATTTT	CASSLAGDGGQPQHF
TRBJ2-7	.	.	TRBV28	TGTGCCAGCAGTCCGCGTGTCTACGAGCAGTACTTC	CASSPRVYEQYF